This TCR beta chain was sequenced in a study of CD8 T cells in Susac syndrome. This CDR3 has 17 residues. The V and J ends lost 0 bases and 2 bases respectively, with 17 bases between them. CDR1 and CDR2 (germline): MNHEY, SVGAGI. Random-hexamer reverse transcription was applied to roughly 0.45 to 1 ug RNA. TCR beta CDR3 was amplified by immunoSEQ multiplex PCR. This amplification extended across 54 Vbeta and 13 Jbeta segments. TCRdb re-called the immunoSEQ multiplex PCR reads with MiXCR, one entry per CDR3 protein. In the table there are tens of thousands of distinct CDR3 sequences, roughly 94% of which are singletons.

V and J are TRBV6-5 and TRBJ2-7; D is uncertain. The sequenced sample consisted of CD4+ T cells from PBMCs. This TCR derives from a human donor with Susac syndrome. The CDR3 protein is CASSYSKTAPGPYEQYF. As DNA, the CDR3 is TGTGCCAGCAGTTACTCGAAAACGGCCCCCGGGCCCTACGAGCAGTACTTC.